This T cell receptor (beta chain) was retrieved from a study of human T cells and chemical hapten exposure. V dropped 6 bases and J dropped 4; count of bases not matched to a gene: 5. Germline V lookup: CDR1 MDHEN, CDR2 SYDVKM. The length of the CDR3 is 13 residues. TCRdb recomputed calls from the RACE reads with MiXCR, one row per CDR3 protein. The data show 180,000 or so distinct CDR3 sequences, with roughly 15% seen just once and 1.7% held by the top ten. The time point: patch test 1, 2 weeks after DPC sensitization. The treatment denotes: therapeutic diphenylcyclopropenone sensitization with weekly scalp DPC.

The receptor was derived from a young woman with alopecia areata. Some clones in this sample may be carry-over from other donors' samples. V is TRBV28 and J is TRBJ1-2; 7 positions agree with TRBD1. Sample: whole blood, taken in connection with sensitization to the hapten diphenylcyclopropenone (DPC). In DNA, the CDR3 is TGTGCCAGCAGGCCGGGGACAGCCTATGGCTACACCTTC. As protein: CASRPGTAYGYTF.